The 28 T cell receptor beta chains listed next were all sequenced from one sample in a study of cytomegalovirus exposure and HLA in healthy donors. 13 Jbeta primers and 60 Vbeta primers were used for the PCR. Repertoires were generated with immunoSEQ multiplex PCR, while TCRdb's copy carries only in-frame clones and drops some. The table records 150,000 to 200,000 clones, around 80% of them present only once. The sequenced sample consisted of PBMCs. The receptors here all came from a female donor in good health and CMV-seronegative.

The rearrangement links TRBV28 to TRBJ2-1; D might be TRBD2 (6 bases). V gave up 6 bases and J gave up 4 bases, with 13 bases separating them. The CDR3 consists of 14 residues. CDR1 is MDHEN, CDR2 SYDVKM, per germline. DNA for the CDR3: TGTGCCAGCAGCCCCGGGGGACTTTACAATGAGCAGTTCTTC. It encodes CASSPGGLYNEQFF.

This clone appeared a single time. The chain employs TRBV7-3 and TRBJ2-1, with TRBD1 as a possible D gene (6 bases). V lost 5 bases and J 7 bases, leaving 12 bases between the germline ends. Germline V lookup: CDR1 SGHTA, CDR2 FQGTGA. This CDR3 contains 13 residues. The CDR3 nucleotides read TGTGCCAGCAGCCCTAGCAGGGGAAATGAGCAGTTCTTC. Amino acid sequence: CASSPSRGNEQFF.

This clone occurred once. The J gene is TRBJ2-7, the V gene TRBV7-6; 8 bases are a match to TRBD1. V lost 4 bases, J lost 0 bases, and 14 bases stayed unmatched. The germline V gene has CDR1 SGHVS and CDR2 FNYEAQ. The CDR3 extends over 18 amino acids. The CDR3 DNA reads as TGTGCCAGCAGCTCGGGTCCCGGGACAGGTTTGAGCTCCTACGAGCAGTACTTC. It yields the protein CASSSGPGTGLSSYEQYF.

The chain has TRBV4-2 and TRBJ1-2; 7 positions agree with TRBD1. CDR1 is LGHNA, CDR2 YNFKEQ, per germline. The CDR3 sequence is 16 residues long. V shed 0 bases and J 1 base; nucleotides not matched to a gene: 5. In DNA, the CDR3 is TGTGCCAGCAGCCAAGATGGACAGGTTTATAACTATGGCTACACCTTC. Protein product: CASSQDGQVYNYGYTF.

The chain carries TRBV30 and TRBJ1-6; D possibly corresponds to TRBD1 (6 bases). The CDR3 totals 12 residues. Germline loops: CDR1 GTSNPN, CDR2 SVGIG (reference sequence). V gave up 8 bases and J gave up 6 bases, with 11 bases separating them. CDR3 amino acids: CAPGQTNSPLHF. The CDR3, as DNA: TGTGCCCCGGGACAAACTAATTCACCCCTCCACTTT.

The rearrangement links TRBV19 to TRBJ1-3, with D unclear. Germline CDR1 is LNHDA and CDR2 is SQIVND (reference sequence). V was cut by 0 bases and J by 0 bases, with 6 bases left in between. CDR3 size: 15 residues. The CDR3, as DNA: TGTGCCAGTAGTATAGAAAAGCTCTCTGGAAACACCATATATTTT. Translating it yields CASSIEKLSGNTIYF.

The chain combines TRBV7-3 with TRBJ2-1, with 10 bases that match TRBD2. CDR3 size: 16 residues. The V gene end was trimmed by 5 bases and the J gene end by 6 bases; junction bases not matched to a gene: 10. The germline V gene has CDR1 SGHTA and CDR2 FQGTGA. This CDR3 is CASSDSSGRGVNEQFF. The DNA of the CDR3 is TGTGCCAGCAGCGACTCTAGCGGGAGAGGGGTCAATGAGCAGTTCTTC.

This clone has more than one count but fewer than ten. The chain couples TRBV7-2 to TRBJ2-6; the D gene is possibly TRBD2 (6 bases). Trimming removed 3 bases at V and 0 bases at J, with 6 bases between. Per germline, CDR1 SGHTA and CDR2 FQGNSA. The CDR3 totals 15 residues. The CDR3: CASSLGGSGANVLTF. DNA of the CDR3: TGTGCCAGCAGCTTGGGGGGCTCTGGGGCCAACGTCCTGACTTTC.

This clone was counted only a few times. This chain's CDR3 is CASSLGQGKTQYF. Written as DNA, the CDR3 is TGCGCCAGCAGCTTGGGGCAGGGAAAGACCCAGTACTTC. The chain joins TRBV5-1 to TRBJ2-5, with a tentative D call TRBD1 (5 bases). Per germline, CDR1 SGHRS and CDR2 YFSETQ. The length of the CDR3 is 13 residues. V lost 0 bases and J lost 6, with 9 bases in between.

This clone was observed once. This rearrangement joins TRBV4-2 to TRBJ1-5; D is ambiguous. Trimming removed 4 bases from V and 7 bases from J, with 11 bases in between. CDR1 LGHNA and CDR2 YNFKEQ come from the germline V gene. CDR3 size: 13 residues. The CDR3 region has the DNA TGTGCCAGCAGCCGGGAGCGTTGGCAGCCCCAGCATTTT. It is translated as CASSRERWQPQHF.

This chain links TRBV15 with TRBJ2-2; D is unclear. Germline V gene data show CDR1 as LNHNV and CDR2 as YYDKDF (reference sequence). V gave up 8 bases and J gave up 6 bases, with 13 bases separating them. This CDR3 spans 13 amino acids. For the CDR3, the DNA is TGTGCCACCGCTCCGAGCTTGGCCGGGGAGCTGTTTTTT. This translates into CATAPSLAGELFF.

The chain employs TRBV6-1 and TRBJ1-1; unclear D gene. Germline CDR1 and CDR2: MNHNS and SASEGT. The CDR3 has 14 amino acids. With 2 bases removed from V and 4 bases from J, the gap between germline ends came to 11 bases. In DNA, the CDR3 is TGTGCCAGCAGTGAAAGGGAGTCGGGCACTGAAGCTTTCTTT. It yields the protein CASSERESGTEAFF.

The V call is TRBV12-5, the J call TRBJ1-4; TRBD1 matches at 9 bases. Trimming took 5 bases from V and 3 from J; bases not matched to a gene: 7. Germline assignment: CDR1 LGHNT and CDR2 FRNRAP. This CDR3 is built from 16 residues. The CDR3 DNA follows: TGTGCTAGTGGTCCGGGGACAGGGACGGCTAATGAAAAACTGTTTTTT. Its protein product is CASGPGTGTANEKLFF.

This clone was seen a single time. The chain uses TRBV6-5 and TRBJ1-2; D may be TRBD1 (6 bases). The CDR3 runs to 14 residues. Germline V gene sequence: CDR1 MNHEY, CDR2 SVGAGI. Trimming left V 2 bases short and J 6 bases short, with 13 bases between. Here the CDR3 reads CASSYGLQGHGYTF. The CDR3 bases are TGTGCCAGCAGTTACGGCCTACAGGGACATGGCTACACCTTC.

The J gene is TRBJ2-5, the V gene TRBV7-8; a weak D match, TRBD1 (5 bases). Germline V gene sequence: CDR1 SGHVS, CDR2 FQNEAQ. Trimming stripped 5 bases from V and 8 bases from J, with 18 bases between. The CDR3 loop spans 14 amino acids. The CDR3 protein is CASSQTVARGTQYF. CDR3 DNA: TGTGCCAGCAGCCAAACAGTCGCTAGGGGAACCCAGTACTTC.

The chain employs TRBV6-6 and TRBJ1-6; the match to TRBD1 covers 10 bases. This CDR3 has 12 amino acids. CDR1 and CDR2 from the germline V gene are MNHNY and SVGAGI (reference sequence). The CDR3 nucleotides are TGTGCACTGGGACAGGGGAATTCACCCCTCCACTTT. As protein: CALGQGNSPLHF.

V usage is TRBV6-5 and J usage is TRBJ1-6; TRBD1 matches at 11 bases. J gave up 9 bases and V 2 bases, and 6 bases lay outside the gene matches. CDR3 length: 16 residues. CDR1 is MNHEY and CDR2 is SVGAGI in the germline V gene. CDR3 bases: TGTGCCAGCAGTTACGGGCGGGACAGGGGGAGTTCACCCCTCCACTTT. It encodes CASSYGRDRGSSPLHF.

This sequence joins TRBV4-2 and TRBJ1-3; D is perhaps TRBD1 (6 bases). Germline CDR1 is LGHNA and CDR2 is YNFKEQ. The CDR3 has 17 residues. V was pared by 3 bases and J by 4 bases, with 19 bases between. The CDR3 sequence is CASSHKKGGANGNTIYF. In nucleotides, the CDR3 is TGTGCCAGCAGCCACAAAAAGGGGGGGGCAAACGGAAACACCATATATTTT.

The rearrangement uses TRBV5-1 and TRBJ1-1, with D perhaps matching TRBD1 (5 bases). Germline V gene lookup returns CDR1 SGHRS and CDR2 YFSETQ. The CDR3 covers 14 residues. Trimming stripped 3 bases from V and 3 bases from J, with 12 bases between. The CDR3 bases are TGCGCCAGCAGCTCGCAGGGAGGGCACACTGAAGCTTTCTTT. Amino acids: CASSSQGGHTEAFF.

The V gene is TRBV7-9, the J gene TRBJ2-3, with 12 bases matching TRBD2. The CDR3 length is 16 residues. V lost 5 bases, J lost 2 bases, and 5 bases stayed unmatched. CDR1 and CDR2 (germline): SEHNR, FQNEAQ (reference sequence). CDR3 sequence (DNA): TGTGCCAGCAGCCCAGGACTAGCGGGGCCCACAGATACGCAGTATTTT. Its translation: CASSPGLAGPTDTQYF.

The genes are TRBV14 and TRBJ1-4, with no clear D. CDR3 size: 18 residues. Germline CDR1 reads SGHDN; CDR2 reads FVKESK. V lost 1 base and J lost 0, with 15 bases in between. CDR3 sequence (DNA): TGTGCCAGCAGCCAAGGCCGGATTGGCACAGCAACTAATGAAAAACTGTTTTTT. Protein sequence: CASSQGRIGTATNEKLFF. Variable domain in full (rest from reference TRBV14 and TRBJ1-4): EAGVTQFPSHSVIEKGQTVTLRCDPISGHDNLYWYRRVMGKEIKFLLHFVKESKQDESGMPNNRFLAERTGGTYSTLKVQPAELEDSGVYFCASSQGRIGTATNEKLFFGSGTQLSVL.

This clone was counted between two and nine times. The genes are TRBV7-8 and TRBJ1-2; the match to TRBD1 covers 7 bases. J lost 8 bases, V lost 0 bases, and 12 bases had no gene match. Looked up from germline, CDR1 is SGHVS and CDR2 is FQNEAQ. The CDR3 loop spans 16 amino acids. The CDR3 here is CASSLASRPDRVGYTF. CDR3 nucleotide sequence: TGTGCCAGCAGCTTAGCCAGCAGACCCGACAGGGTCGGCTACACCTTC.

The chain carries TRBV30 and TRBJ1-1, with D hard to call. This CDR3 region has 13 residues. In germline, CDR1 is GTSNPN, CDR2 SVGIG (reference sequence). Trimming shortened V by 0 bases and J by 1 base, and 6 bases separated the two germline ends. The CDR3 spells CAWSVMANTEAFF. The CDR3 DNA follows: TGTGCCTGGAGTGTCATGGCGAACACTGAAGCTTTCTTT. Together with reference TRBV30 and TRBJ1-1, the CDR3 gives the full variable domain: SQTIHQWPATLVQPVGSPLSLECTVEGTSNPNLYWYRQAAGRGLQLLFYSVGIGQISSEVPQNLSASRPQDRQFILSSKKLLLSDSGFYLCAWSVMANTEAFFGQGTRLTVV.

The CDR3 DNA reads as TGTGCCAGCAGTCCCTTCGACGGAGCCGAACGCTATGGCTACACCTTC. This codes for CASSPFDGAERYGYTF. V usage is TRBV27 and J usage is TRBJ1-2; D gene uncertain. Trimming cost V 5 bases and J 4 bases, with 20 bases left between them. This CDR3 is built from 16 residues. Germline CDR1 and CDR2: MNHEY and SMNVEV (reference sequence).

CDR3 sequence reads: CASTGRDRGDHEQFF. In DNA, the CDR3 is TGTGCCAGCACCGGCCGGGACAGGGGTGACCATGAGCAGTTCTTC. The rearrangement joins TRBV5-4 to TRBJ2-1; 10 positions match TRBD1. After removal of 6 bases from V and 8 bases from J, the junction contained 11 bases not matched to a gene. Germline V gene lookup returns CDR1 SGHNT and CDR2 YYREEE (reference sequence). The CDR3 has 15 amino acids.

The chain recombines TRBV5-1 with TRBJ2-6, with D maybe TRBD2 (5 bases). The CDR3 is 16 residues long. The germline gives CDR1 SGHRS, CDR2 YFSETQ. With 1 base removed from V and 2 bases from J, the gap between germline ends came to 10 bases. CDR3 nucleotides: TGCGCCAGCAGCTTGTCGTCGGGAACTGGGGCCAACGTCCTGACTTTC. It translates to CASSLSSGTGANVLTF.

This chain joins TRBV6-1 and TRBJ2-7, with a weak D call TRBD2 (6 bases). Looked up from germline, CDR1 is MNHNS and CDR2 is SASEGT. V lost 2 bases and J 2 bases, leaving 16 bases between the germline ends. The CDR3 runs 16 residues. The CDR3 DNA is TGTGCCAGCAGTGAATCTTCCCTCGGGGGTACCTACGAGCAGTACTTC. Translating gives CASSESSLGGTYEQYF.

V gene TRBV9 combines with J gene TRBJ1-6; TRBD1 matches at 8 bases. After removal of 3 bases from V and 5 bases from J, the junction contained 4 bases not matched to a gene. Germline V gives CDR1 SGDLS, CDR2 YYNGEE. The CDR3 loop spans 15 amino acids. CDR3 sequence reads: CASSGGTGNNSPLHF. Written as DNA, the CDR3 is TGTGCCAGCAGCGGCGGGACAGGAAATAATTCACCCCTCCACTTT.